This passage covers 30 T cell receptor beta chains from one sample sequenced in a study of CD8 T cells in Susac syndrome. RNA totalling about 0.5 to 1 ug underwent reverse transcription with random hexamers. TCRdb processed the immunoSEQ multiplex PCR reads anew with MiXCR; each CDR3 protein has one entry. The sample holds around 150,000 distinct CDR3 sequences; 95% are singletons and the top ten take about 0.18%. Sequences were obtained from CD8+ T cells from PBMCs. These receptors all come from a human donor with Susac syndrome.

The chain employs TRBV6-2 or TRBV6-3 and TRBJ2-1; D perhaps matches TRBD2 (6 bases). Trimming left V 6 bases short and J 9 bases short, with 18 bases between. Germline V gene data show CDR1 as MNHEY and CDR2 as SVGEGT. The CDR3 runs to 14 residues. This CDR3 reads CASSRPGLLSEQFF. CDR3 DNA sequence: TGTGCCAGCAGCCGACCGGGACTCCTTAGTGAGCAGTTCTTC.

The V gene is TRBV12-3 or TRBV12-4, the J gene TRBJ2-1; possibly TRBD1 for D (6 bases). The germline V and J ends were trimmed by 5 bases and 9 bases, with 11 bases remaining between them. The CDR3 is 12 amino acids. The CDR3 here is CASSTQGGEQFF. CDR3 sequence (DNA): TGTGCCAGCAGTACACAGGGTGGTGAGCAGTTCTTC.

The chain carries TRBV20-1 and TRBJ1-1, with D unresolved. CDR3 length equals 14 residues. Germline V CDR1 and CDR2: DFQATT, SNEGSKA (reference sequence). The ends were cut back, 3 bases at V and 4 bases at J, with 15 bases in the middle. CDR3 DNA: TGCAGTGCTAGTGACGCCGGGTGGGGCACTGAAGCTTTCTTT. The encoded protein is CSASDAGWGTEAFF.

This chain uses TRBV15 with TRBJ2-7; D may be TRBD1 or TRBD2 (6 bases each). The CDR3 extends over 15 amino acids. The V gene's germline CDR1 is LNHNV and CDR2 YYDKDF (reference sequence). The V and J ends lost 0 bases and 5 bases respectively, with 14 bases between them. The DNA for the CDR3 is TGTGCCACCAGCAGAGAGAAAGGGGGAGGAAACGAGCAGTACTTC. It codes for CATSREKGGGNEQYF.

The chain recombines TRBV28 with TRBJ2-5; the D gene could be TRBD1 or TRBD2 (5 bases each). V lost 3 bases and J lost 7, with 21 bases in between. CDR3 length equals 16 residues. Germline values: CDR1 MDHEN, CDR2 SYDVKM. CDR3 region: CASSFLMRGIWGTQYF. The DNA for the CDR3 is TGTGCCAGCAGTTTCCTGATGAGGGGAATCTGGGGGACCCAGTACTTC.

The CDR3 reads CSVEVSGWGIETQYF. The CDR3 coding sequence is TGCAGCGTTGAAGTAAGCGGGTGGGGTATAGAGACCCAGTACTTC. J is TRBJ2-5 and V is TRBV29-1; maybe TRBD2 (6 bases). The CDR3 spans 15 residues. Germline V gives CDR1 SQVTM, CDR2 ANQGSEA. Trimming pared 1 base from V and 4 bases from J, leaving 16 bases between.

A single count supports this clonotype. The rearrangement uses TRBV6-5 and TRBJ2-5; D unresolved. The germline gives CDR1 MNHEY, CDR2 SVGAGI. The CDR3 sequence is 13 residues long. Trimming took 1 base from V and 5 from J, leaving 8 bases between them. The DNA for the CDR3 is TGTGCCAGCAGTTACTATGCCGGTGAGACCCAGTACTTC. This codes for CASSYYAGETQYF.

DNA of the CDR3: TGTGCCAGCAGTTTACTAGCGGCACTCCAGCACTACGAGCAGTACTTC. Residues: CASSLLAALQHYEQYF. The chain combines TRBV12-3 or TRBV12-4 with TRBJ2-7; 7 bases are shared with TRBD2. V shed 2 bases, J shed 3 bases, and the junction held 10 bases outside the gene matches. This CDR3 has 16 residues.

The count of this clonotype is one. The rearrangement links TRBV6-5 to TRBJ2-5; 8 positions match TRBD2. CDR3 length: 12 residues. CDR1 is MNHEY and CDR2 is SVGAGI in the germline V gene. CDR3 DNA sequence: TGTACAACCGGGACTAGGATGGAGACCCAGTACTTC. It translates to CTTGTRMETQYF.

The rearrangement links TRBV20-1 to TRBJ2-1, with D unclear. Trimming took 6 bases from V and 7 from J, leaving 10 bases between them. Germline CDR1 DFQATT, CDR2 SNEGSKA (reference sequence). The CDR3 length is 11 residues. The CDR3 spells CSATTGNEQFF. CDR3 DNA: TGCAGTGCAACAACCGGAAATGAGCAGTTCTTC.

The CDR3 sequence is CASSPPPPGWYEQYF. CDR3 coding DNA: TGCGCCAGCAGCCCACCGCCTCCGGGGTGGTACGAGCAGTACTTC. The rearrangement joins TRBV23-1 to TRBJ2-7; possible D gene TRBD2, 5 bases. TRBV23-1 is an ORF, with its function uncertain. This CDR3 spans 15 amino acids. Trimming left V 6 bases short and J 4 bases short, with 19 bases between.

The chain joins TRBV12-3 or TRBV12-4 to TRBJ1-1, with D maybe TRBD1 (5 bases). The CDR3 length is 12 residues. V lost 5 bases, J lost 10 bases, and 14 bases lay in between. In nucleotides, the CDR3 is TGTGCCAGCAGTAACGGCCCAAGGGGAGCTTTCTTT. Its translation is CASSNGPRGAFF.

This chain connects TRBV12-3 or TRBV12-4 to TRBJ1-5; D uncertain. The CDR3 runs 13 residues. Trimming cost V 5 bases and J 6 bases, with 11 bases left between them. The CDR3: CASSDTVFQPQHF. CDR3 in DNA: TGTGCCAGCAGTGATACAGTTTTTCAGCCCCAGCATTTT.

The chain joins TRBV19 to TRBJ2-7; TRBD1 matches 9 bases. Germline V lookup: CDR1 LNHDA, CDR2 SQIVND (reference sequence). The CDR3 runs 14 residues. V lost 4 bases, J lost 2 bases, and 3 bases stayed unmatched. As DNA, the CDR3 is TGTGCCAGTAGTAGTGGGACAGGGACCTACGAGCAGTACTTC. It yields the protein CASSSGTGTYEQYF. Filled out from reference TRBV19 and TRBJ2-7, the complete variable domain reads DGGITQSPKYLFRKEGQNVTLSCEQNLNHDAMYWYRQDPGQGLRLIYYSQIVNDFQKGDIAEGYSVSREKKESFPLTVTSAQKNPTAFYLCASSSGTGTYEQYFGPGTRLTVT.

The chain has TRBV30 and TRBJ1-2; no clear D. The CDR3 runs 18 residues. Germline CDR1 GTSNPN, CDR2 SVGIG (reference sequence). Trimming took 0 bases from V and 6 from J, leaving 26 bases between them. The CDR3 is CAWSVESSIRPTEDGYTF. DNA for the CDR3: TGTGCCTGGAGTGTAGAGTCGTCCATCCGACCTACTGAAGATGGCTACACCTTC.

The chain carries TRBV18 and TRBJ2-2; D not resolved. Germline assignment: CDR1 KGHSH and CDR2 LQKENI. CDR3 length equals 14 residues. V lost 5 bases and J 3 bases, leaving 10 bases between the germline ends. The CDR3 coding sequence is TGTGCCAGCTCATCGACGTCGGACACCGGGGAGCTGTTTTTT. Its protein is CASSSTSDTGELFF.

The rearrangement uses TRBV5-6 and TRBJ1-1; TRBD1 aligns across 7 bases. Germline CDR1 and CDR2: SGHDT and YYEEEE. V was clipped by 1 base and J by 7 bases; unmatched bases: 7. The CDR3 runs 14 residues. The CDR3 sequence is CASSLYTGALEAFF. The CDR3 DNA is TGTGCCAGCAGCTTGTATACAGGGGCCCTTGAAGCTTTCTTT.

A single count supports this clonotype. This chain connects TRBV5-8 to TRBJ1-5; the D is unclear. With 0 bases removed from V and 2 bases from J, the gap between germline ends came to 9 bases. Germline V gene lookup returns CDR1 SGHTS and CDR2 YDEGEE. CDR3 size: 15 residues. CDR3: CASSLELHGNQPQHF. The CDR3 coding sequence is TGTGCCAGCAGCTTGGAACTACACGGCAATCAGCCCCAGCATTTT.

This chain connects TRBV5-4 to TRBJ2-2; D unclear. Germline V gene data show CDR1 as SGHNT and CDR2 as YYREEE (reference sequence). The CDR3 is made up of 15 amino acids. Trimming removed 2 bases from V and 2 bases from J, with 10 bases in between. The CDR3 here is CASSFGPSNTGELFF. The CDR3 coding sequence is TGTGCCAGCAGCTTCGGCCCCTCTAACACCGGGGAGCTGTTTTTT.

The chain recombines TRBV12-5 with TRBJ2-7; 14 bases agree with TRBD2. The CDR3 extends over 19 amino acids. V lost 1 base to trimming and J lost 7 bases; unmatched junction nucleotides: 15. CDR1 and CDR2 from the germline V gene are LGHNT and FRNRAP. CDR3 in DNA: TGTGCTAGTGGTTTGGATGAGACAGGTTGGGGACTAGCGGGAGATGAGCAGTACTTC. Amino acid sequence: CASGLDETGWGLAGDEQYF.

The CDR3 sequence is CASSEYTYNEQFF. The CDR3 DNA follows: TGTGCCAGCAGCGAGTACACCTACAATGAGCAGTTCTTC. V is TRBV27 and J is TRBJ2-1; D is uncertain. Germline V gene lookup returns CDR1 MNHEY and CDR2 SMNVEV (reference sequence). The CDR3 is 13 amino acids. The ends were cut back, 6 bases at V and 2 bases at J, with 8 bases in the middle.

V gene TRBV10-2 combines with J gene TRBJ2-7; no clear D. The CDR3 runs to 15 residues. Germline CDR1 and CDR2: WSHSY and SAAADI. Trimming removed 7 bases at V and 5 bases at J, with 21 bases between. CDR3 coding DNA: TGCGCCAGCACCGACCATACCAGCCGTTCCAACGAGCAGTACTTC. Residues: CASTDHTSRSNEQYF.

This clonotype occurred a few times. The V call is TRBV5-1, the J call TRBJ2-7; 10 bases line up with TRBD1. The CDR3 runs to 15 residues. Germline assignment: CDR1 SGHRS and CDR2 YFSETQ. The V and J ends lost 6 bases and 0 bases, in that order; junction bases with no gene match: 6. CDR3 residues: CASTIGTGDSYEQYF. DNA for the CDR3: TGCGCCAGCACCATTGGGACAGGGGACTCCTACGAGCAGTACTTC.

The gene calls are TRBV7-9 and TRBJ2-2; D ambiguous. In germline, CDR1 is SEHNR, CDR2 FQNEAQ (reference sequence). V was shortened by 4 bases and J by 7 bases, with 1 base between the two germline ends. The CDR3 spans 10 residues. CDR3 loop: CASSYGELFF. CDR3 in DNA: TGTGCCAGCAGCTACGGGGAGCTGTTTTTT.

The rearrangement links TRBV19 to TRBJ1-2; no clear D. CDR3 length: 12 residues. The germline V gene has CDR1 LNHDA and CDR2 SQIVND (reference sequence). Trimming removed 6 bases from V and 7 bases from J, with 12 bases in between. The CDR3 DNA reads TGTGCCAGTAGGTATGGTCCTAGTGGCTACACCTTC. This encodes CASRYGPSGYTF.

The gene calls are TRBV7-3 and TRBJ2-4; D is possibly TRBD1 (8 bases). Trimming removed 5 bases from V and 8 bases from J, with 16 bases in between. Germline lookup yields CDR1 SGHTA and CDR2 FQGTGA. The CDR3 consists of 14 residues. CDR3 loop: CASSTLTGGDIQYF. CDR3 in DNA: TGTGCCAGCAGCACCCTTACAGGGGGGGACATTCAGTACTTC.

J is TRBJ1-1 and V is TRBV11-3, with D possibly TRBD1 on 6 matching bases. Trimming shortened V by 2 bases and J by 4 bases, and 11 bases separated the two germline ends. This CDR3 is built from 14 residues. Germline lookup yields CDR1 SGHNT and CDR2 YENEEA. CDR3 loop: CASSLYGGGTEAFF. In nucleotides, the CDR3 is TGTGCCAGCAGCTTATATGGGGGCGGCACTGAAGCTTTCTTT.

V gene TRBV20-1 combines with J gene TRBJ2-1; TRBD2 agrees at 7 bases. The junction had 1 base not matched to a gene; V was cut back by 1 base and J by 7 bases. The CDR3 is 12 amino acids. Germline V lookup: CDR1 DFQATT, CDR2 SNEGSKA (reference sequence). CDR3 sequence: CSARGSGNEQFF. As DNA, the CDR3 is TGCAGTGCTAGAGGTAGCGGGAATGAGCAGTTCTTC.

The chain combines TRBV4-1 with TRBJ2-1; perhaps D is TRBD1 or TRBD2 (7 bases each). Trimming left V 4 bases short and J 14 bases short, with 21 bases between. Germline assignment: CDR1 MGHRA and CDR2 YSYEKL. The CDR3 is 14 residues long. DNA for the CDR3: TGCGCCAGCAGCCCAGGGACAGCGGGGCCCGGGGAGTTCTTC. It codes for CASSPGTAGPGEFF.

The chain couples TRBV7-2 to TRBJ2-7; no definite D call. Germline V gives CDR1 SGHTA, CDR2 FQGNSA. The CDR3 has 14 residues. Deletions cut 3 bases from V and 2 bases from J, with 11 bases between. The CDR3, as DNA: TGTGCCAGCAGCTTCACGGGCCCGCCCTACGAGCAGTACTTC. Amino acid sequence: CASSFTGPPYEQYF.